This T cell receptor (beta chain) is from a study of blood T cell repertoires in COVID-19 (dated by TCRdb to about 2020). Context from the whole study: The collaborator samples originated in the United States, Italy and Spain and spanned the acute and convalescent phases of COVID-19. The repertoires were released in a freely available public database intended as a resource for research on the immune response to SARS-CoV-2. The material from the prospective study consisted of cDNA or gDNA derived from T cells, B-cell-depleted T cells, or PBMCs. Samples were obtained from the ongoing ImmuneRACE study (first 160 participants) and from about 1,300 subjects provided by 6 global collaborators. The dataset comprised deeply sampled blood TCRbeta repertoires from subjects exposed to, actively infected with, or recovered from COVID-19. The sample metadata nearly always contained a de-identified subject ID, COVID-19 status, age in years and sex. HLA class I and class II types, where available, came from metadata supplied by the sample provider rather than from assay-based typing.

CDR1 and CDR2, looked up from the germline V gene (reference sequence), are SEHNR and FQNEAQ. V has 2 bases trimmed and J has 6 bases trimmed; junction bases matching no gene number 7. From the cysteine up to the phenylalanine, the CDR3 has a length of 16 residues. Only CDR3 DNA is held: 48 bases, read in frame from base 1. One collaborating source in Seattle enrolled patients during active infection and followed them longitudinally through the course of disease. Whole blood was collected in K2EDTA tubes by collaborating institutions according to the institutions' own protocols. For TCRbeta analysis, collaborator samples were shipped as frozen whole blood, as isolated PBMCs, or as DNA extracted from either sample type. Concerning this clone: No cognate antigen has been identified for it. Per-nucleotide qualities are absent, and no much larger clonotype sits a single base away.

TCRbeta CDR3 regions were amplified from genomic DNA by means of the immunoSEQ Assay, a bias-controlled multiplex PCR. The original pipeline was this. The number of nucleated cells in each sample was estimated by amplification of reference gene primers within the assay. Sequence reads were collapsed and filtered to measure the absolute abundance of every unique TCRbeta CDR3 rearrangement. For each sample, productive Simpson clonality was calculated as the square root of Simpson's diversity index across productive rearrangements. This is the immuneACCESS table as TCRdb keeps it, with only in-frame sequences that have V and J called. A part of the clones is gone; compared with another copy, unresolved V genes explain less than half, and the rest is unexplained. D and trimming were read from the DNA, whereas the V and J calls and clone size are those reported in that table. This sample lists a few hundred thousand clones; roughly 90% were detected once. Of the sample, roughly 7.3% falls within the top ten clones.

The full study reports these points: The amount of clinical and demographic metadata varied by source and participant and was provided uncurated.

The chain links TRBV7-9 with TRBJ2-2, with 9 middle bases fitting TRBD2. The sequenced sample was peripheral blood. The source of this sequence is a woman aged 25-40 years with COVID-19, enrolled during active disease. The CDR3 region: CASSLKGLAGPGELFF. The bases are TGTGCCAGCAGCTTAAAAGGCCTAGCGGGACCCGGGGAGCTGTTTTTT.